This entry lists 16 T cell receptor beta chains sequenced from one sample in a study of blood T cell repertoires in COVID-19. Generated by immunoSEQ multiplex PCR, the TCRdb table keeps only in-frame clones and is missing some. There are approximately 300,000 clones in the sample; approximately 91% occur only once, and roughly 5.3% lies in the top ten. The specimen sequenced was PBMCs or T cells enriched from blood (not recorded which). These receptors originate from a man in his 60s who had recovered from COVID-19.

The chain combines TRBV2 with TRBJ2-7, with 10 bases aligning to TRBD2. CDR1 is SNHLY and CDR2 is FYNNEI in the germline V gene. V gave up 2 bases and J gave up 2 bases; unmatched junction bases: 9. The CDR3 runs 17 residues. The CDR3 reads CASSERLAGERTYEQYF. In DNA form, the CDR3 reads TGTGCCAGCAGTGAACGTCTAGCGGGAGAGCGGACCTACGAGCAGTACTTC.

The chain carries TRBV9 and TRBJ1-6, with TRBD1 matching over 7 bases. There are 14 residues in the CDR3. V lost 6 bases to trimming and J lost 9 bases; unmatched junction nucleotides: 9. Germline V gene sequence: CDR1 SGDLS, CDR2 YYNGEE. The CDR3 DNA reads TGTGCCAGCAACAGACAGGGCGACGGTTCACCCCTCCACTTT. It yields the protein CASNRQGDGSPLHF.

This clone was seen only once. The CDR3 nucleotides read TGTGCCAGCACCGCGGTCGGCAGGGAAGGTAAAGGCTACACCTTC. Protein: CASTAVGREGKGYTF. The rearrangement uses TRBV6-5 and TRBJ1-2; a weak D match, TRBD1 (5 bases). Germline loops: CDR1 MNHEY, CDR2 SVGAGI. There are 15 residues in the CDR3. V lost 7 bases to trimming and J lost 8 bases, with 23 bases between them.

The gene calls are TRBV4-1 and TRBJ2-3; TRBD2 is a possible D gene (5 bases). The CDR3 contains 15 residues. The germline V and J ends were trimmed by 4 bases and 1 base, with 12 bases remaining between them. Germline lookup yields CDR1 MGHRA and CDR2 YSYEKL. CDR3 coding DNA: TGCGCCAGCAGCCTTTTGGTGGGAGGCACAGATACGCAGTATTTT. It codes for CASSLLVGGTDTQYF.

The rearrangement uses TRBV4-1 and TRBJ2-5; 8 bases map to TRBD2. Looked up from germline, CDR1 is MGHRA and CDR2 is YSYEKL. After removal of 1 base from V and 2 bases from J, the junction contained 0 bases not matched to a gene. The CDR3 is made up of 14 amino acids. This chain's CDR3 is CASSQGLAQETQYF. As DNA, the CDR3 is TGCGCCAGCAGCCAAGGACTAGCGCAAGAGACCCAGTACTTC.

This chain's CDR3 is CASSPTGNVYGYTF. DNA of the CDR3: TGTGCCAGCAGTCCGACAGGGAACGTCTATGGCTACACCTTC. The chain links TRBV6-5 to TRBJ1-2, with TRBD1 identical over 7 bases. The trim removed 5 bases at V and 4 bases at J, leaving 7 bases unmatched. This CDR3 comprises 14 residues. Germline CDR1 is MNHEY and CDR2 is SVGAGI.

V gene TRBV2 combines with J gene TRBJ2-5; D is perhaps TRBD1 (5 bases). Germline V gives CDR1 SNHLY, CDR2 FYNNEI. This CDR3 spans 13 amino acids. Trimming took 5 bases from V and 2 from J, leaving 9 bases between them. CDR3 residues: CASSPQGQETQYF. CDR3 coding DNA: TGTGCCAGCAGTCCCCAGGGTCAAGAGACCCAGTACTTC.

The gene calls are TRBV6-5 and TRBJ1-6; 9 nucleotides agree with TRBD1. V trimming: 4 bases; J trimming: 9 bases; junction bases outside the gene matches: 4. The CDR3 is made up of 14 amino acids. Germline loops: CDR1 MNHEY, CDR2 SVGAGI. CDR3 nucleotides: TGTGCCAGCAGTTTTCGGGACAGGGTTTCACCCCTCCACTTT. Its translation: CASSFRDRVSPLHF.

The J gene is TRBJ1-2, the V gene TRBV6-5; 8 nucleotides match TRBD1. Germline V lookup: CDR1 MNHEY, CDR2 SVGAGI. CDR3 length: 14 amino acids. V was pared by 5 bases and J by 4 bases, with 6 bases of the junction left unmatched. CDR3: CASSRTGRAYGYTF. The CDR3 DNA follows: TGTGCCAGCAGTCGGACAGGGAGGGCCTATGGCTACACCTTC.

This clone came up a few times. The chain uses TRBV11-2 and TRBJ2-1; D is possibly TRBD2 (6 bases). The CDR3 totals 15 residues. Per the germline V gene, CDR1 is SGHAT and CDR2 is FQNNGV. Trimming stripped 4 bases from V and 5 bases from J, with 15 bases between. The CDR3 here is CASSYPGTVNNEQFF. The CDR3 DNA reads TGTGCCAGCAGCTACCCCGGGACTGTCAACAATGAGCAGTTCTTC.

In its sample, this clone was seen a few times. This rearrangement joins TRBV6-2 or TRBV6-3 to TRBJ2-1, with D perhaps matching TRBD2 (6 bases). This CDR3 has 15 residues. CDR1 is MNHEY, CDR2 SVGEGT, per germline. V dropped 6 bases and J dropped 1 base, with 13 bases sitting between them. CDR3 region: CASSPTSQSYNEQFF. The CDR3 region has the DNA TGTGCCAGCAGCCCAACTAGCCAGTCCTACAATGAGCAGTTCTTC.

The V call is TRBV4-2, the J call TRBJ1-1; tentatively, D is TRBD1 (5 bases). The germline gives CDR1 LGHNA, CDR2 YNFKEQ. The CDR3 sequence is 12 residues long. The V end was cut by 4 bases, the J end by 5 bases, with 8 bases between. CDR3 sequence (DNA): TGTGCCAGCAGCCTAGCAGGGACTGAAGCTTTCTTT. This sequence encodes CASSLAGTEAFF.

The CDR3 DNA reads as TGTGCCACCAGTGACACGACAGGGGCAGGAAACACCATATATTTT. It encodes CATSDTTGAGNTIYF. This chain joins TRBV24-1 and TRBJ1-3, with TRBD1 matching 8 bases. The CDR3 loop spans 15 amino acids. Germline values: CDR1 KGHDR, CDR2 SFDVKD. V was pared by 4 bases and J by 4 bases, with 5 bases of the junction left unmatched.

The chain joins TRBV7-2 to TRBJ2-2; possible D gene TRBD2, 6 bases. Germline CDR1 reads SGHTA; CDR2 reads FQGNSA. V lost 0 bases and J lost 4, with 9 bases in between. This CDR3 contains 15 residues. DNA of the CDR3: TGTGCCAGCAGCTTAGCGGTCGGGGGCACCGGGGAGCTGTTTTTT. Encoded protein: CASSLAVGGTGELFF.

This clone was counted a few times. V usage is TRBV27 and J usage is TRBJ1-2, with D possibly matching TRBD1 (6 bases). V was shortened by 5 bases and J by 8 bases, with 12 bases between the two germline ends. The CDR3 is made up of 12 amino acids. Germline assignment: CDR1 MNHEY and CDR2 SMNVEV (reference sequence). The CDR3 here is CASSTTGSGYTF. Written as DNA, the CDR3 is TGTGCCAGCAGTACGACAGGATCCGGCTACACCTTC.

This clone was detected once. V gene TRBV19 combines with J gene TRBJ1-5; 12 positions match TRBD1. CDR1 LNHDA and CDR2 SQIVND come from the germline V gene (reference sequence). The length of the CDR3 is 16 residues. V lost 6 bases and J lost 2; bases outside the gene matches: 5. CDR3 sequence: CASRGQGAPGNQPQHF. The CDR3 region has the DNA TGTGCCAGTAGGGGACAGGGGGCGCCGGGCAATCAGCCCCAGCATTTT.